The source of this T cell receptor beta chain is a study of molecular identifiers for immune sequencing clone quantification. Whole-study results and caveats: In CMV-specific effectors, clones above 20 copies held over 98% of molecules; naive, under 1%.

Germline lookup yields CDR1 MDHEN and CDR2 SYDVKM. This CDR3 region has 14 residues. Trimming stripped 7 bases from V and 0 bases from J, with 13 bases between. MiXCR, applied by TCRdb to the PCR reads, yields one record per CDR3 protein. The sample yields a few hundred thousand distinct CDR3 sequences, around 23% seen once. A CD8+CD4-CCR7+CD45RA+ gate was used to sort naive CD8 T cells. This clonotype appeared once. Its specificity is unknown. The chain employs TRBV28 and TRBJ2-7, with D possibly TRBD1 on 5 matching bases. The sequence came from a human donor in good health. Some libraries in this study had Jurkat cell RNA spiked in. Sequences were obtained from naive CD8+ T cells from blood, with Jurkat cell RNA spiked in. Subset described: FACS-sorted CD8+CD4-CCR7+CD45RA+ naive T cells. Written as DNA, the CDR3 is TGTGCCAGCACCACAATGACAGACTCCTACGAGCAGTACTTC. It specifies CASTTMTDSYEQYF.